This T cell receptor (beta chain) was found in a study of monozygotic twins with inflammatory bowel disease. Whole-study results and caveats: Against healthy co-twins, IBD patients had lower TCRbeta diversity (measured by inverse Simpson). Differing T cell subtypes remained indistinguishable.

A remark on this clonotype: The antigen is not known.

The CDR3 runs to 12 residues. CDR1 and CDR2 from the germline V gene are SGHTA and FQGNSA. UMIs containing a 6-nucleotide sample barcode were added via template switching. Each CDR3 protein gets one entry in TCRdb, which reprocessed the 5' RACE reads and gives no DNA. The specimen's table records some 170,000 distinct CDR3 sequences. The sample was blood. The sequence was collected from a human donor with ulcerative colitis or Crohn's disease, or a healthy co-twin of an affected twin (not recorded which). The chain is built from TRBV7-2 and TRBJ2-5; TCRdb reports TRBD2, a call that lacks DNA to check it against. CDR3 protein: CASSLERGGAYF.